One sample yielded the 30 T cell receptor beta chains listed below, sequenced in a study of shared clonotypes between healthy human individuals. Assay: immunoSEQ multiplex PCR; the TCRdb copy retains only in-frame clones and omits some. This repertoire shows 2 million to 2.5 million clones, nearly 97% found once; its top ten account for 0.13%. The source material was naive CD4+ T cells sorted from blood. The subset was: CD45RA+ positively selected. These receptor sequences come from a man aged 18 to 30 in good health.

The V call is TRBV7-6, the J call TRBJ2-1; 9 nucleotides align to TRBD1. CDR1 and CDR2 (germline): SGHVS, FNYEAQ. The J segment lost 5 bases and the V segment lost 5 bases, leaving 10 bases of the junction unmatched. The CDR3 extends over 16 amino acids. The DNA for the CDR3 is TGTGCCAGCAGCCCCACACGACAGGGGGTTAACAATGAGCAGTTCTTC. It translates to CASSPTRQGVNNEQFF.

The V and J genes are TRBV6-1 and TRBJ1-6, with D hard to call. Germline CDR1 and CDR2: MNHNS and SASEGT. This CDR3 region has 13 residues. Deletions cut 8 bases from V and 5 bases from J, with 10 bases between. The CDR3: CASGEQNNSPLHF. The CDR3 DNA sequence: TGTGCCAGCGGAGAACAAAATAATTCACCCCTCCACTTT.

V is TRBV5-8 and J is TRBJ2-1; TRBD2 matches 8 bases. CDR1 SGHTS and CDR2 YDEGEE come from the germline V gene. With 1 base clipped from V and 10 bases from J, the junction kept 10 bases outside the gene matches. The CDR3 covers 15 residues. The CDR3 loop is CASSLWVSGDSEQFF. The CDR3, as DNA: TGTGCCAGCAGCTTGTGGGTTAGCGGGGACTCCGAGCAGTTCTTC.

Of note for this clone: The sample contains more than one DNA sequence encoding this CDR3. J is TRBJ2-7 and V is TRBV6-5; 9 bases agree with TRBD1. Trimming took 5 bases from V and 2 from J; bases not matched to a gene: 4. Germline CDR1 MNHEY, CDR2 SVGAGI. This CDR3 region has 14 residues. CDR3 sequence reads: CASSLQGATYEQYF. CDR3 coding DNA: TGTGCCAGCAGTCTACAGGGGGCCACCTACGAGCAGTACTTC.

The chain links TRBV4-1 to TRBJ2-1, with 7 bases aligning to TRBD2. Germline assignment: CDR1 MGHRA and CDR2 YSYEKL. V shed 0 bases and J 7 bases; nucleotides not matched to a gene: 6. The CDR3 runs to 15 residues. The CDR3 bases are TGCGCCAGCAGCCAAGAGCGGGAGCTGTTAAATGAGCAGTTCTTC. This translates into CASSQERELLNEQFF.

This clone was seen a few times. CDR3 region: CASSSLLMTSGSEQYF. In DNA form, the CDR3 reads TGTGCCAGCAGTTCACTCCTTATGACTAGCGGGTCCGAGCAGTACTTC. This chain links TRBV6-5 with TRBJ2-7; 10 bases agree with TRBD2. CDR3 length: 16 amino acids. V dropped 4 bases and J dropped 6; count of bases not matched to a gene: 12. The germline V gene encodes CDR1 MNHEY and CDR2 SVGAGI.

This rearrangement joins TRBV6-6 to TRBJ2-7, with D perhaps matching TRBD2 (5 bases). Germline-derived CDR1 and CDR2 are MNHNY and SVGAGI (reference sequence). This CDR3 spans 13 amino acids. V lost 6 bases to trimming and J lost 0 bases, with 9 bases between them. CDR3 sequence reads: CASRLESSYEQYF. For the CDR3, the DNA is TGTGCCAGCAGACTAGAGAGCTCCTACGAGCAGTACTTC.

DNA of the CDR3: TGCGCCAGCAGCCAAGTGGGACAGGGGAATGGCTACACCTTC. Translation: CASSQVGQGNGYTF. V is TRBV4-1 and J is TRBJ1-2; 10 bases match TRBD1. CDR3 length: 14 residues. With V trimmed by 1 base and J by 6 bases, 2 bases remained unmatched. Per the germline V gene, CDR1 is MGHRA and CDR2 is YSYEKL.

V is TRBV10-3 and J is TRBJ2-7, with D perhaps TRBD1 (5 bases). V was shortened by 2 bases and J by 5 bases, with 10 bases between the two germline ends. Germline V gives CDR1 ENHRY, CDR2 SYGVKD. CDR3 length equals 13 residues. The DNA for the CDR3 is TGTGCCATCAGTGAGCTCCTAGGGGACGAGCAGTACTTC. Its translation is CAISELLGDEQYF.

The chain has TRBV6-5 and TRBJ2-3; no definite D call. CDR1 is MNHEY, CDR2 SVGAGI, per germline. Trimming pared 2 bases from V and 2 bases from J, leaving 8 bases between. The CDR3 runs 14 residues. For the CDR3, the DNA is TGTGCCAGCAGTTACCGAGAGTACACAGATACGCAGTATTTT. This sequence encodes CASSYREYTDTQYF.

The rearrangement links TRBV28 to TRBJ2-1; TRBD2 agrees at 8 bases. This CDR3 region has 16 residues. The germline CDR1 and CDR2 sequences are MDHEN and SYDVKM. After removal of 3 bases from V and 1 base from J, the junction contained 5 bases not matched to a gene. CDR3 sequence: CASSFQRGLSYNEQFF. The DNA for the CDR3 is TGTGCCAGCAGTTTCCAGCGGGGGCTTTCCTACAATGAGCAGTTCTTC.

This chain joins TRBV6-5 and TRBJ1-2, with a weak D call TRBD1 (6 bases). The CDR3 has 15 residues. The ends were cut back, 6 bases at V and 4 bases at J, with 18 bases in the middle. The V gene's germline CDR1 is MNHEY and CDR2 SVGAGI. The CDR3: CASRPATAGVYGYTF. The CDR3, as DNA: TGTGCCAGCAGGCCTGCGACGGCAGGGGTCTATGGCTACACCTTC.

The count of this clone is one. The chain employs TRBV7-8 and TRBJ2-7, with 10 bases identical to TRBD1. Germline trimming cut 5 bases from V and 4 bases from J; bases unmatched to any gene: 8. The length of the CDR3 is 15 residues. CDR1 SGHVS and CDR2 FQNEAQ come from the germline V gene. In DNA, the CDR3 is TGTGCCAGCAGCACCCGACAGGGGGCTGTGTACGAGCAGTACTTC. As protein: CASSTRQGAVYEQYF.

This chain uses TRBV25-1 with TRBJ2-1, with 10 bases matching TRBD2. J lost 8 bases, V lost 0 bases, and 7 bases had no gene match. Germline lookup yields CDR1 MGHDK and CDR2 SYGVNS. The CDR3 length is 16 residues. CDR3 DNA: TGTGCCAGCAGTGAATATACGGCTAGCGGGAGTCATGAGCAGTTCTTC. It is translated as CASSEYTASGSHEQFF. Complete variable domain (other parts from reference TRBV25-1 and TRBJ2-1): EADIYQTPRYLVIGTGKKITLECSQTMGHDKMYWYQQDPGMELHLIHYSYGVNSTEKGDLSSESTVSRIRTEHFPLTLESARPSHTSQYLCASSEYTASGSHEQFFGPGTRLTVL.

J is TRBJ2-1 and V is TRBV9; the match to TRBD1 covers 8 bases. CDR1 and CDR2 (germline): SGDLS, YYNGEE. CDR3 length: 14 amino acids. Trimming cost V 4 bases and J 7 bases; bases outside gene matches: 7. CDR3 amino acids: CASSSGGLLNEQFF. The DNA of the CDR3 is TGTGCCAGCAGCTCAGGGGGCCTGTTAAATGAGCAGTTCTTC.

A remark on this clone: Other DNA sequences in this specimen translate into the identical CDR3. The rearrangement joins TRBV6-1 to TRBJ1-4; D not certain. CDR1 and CDR2 (germline): MNHNS, SASEGT. V lost 6 bases to trimming and J lost 0 bases, with 5 bases between them. This CDR3 has 13 amino acids. Here the CDR3 reads CASSFATNEKLFF. The CDR3 bases are TGTGCCAGCAGCTTCGCAACTAATGAAAAACTGTTTTTT.

V usage is TRBV28 and J usage is TRBJ2-7, with 7 bases fitting TRBD1. V shed 6 bases, J shed 0 bases, and the junction held 8 bases outside the gene matches. In germline, CDR1 is MDHEN, CDR2 SYDVKM. This CDR3 spans 15 amino acids. The CDR3 region has the DNA TGTGCCAGCAGCCGGCGACAGGGAAGCTCCTACGAGCAGTACTTC. It translates to CASSRRQGSSYEQYF.

This clone was detected once. This sequence joins TRBV7-2 and TRBJ2-7; either TRBD1 or TRBD2 may fit D (5 bases each). From germline, CDR1 is SGHTA and CDR2 FQGNSA. V lost 5 bases to trimming and J lost 3 bases, with 14 bases between them. The CDR3 is made up of 14 amino acids. The CDR3 loop is CASSRDALNYEQYF. In DNA form, the CDR3 reads TGTGCCAGCAGCCGGGACGCCCTGAACTACGAGCAGTACTTC.

The J gene is TRBJ1-1, the V gene TRBV7-9, with D possibly matching TRBD1 (5 bases). The CDR3 is made up of 14 amino acids. Per germline, CDR1 SEHNR and CDR2 FQNEAQ (reference sequence). The ends were cut back, 0 bases at V and 8 bases at J, with 13 bases in the middle. The CDR3 DNA follows: TGTGCCAGCAGCTTAGCCGGGGGGACTCCAGAAGCTTTCTTT. This codes for CASSLAGGTPEAFF. Full variable domain (remainder filled in from reference TRBV7-9 and TRBJ1-1): DTGVSQNPRHKITKRGQNVTFRCDPISEHNRLYWYRQTLGQGPEFLTYFQNEAQLEKSRLLSDRFSAERPKGSFSTLEIQRTEQGDSAMYLCASSLAGGTPEAFFGQGTRLTVV.

The chain is built from TRBV28 and TRBJ2-3; 7 bases are shared with TRBD2. The CDR3 runs 13 residues. The germline V gene encodes CDR1 MDHEN and CDR2 SYDVKM. V shed 7 bases and J 1 base; nucleotides not matched to a gene: 2. The chain's CDR3 is CASMAGGTDTQYF. The DNA for the CDR3 is TGTGCCAGCATGGCGGGGGGCACAGATACGCAGTATTTT.

CDR3 sequence (DNA): TGCGCCAGCAGCCAAGCAGGACCGTATAGCAATCAGCCCCAGCATTTT. It encodes CASSQAGPYSNQPQHF. The chain combines TRBV4-1 with TRBJ1-5; D is unresolved. The CDR3 runs to 16 residues. Trimming left V 1 base short and J 0 bases short, with 10 bases between. Germline CDR1 is MGHRA and CDR2 is YSYEKL.

The genes are TRBV5-6 and TRBJ2-7, with 8 bases matching TRBD1. CDR3 length: 14 amino acids. The trim removed 2 bases at V and 7 bases at J, leaving 8 bases unmatched. Looked up from germline, CDR1 is SGHDT and CDR2 is YYEEEE. In DNA, the CDR3 is TGTGCCAGCAGCTTCCCGACAGGGGTCTTAGAGCAGTACTTC. This codes for CASSFPTGVLEQYF.

V usage is TRBV9 and J usage is TRBJ2-7; 11 bases match TRBD2. J gave up 7 bases and V 3 bases, and 12 bases lay outside the gene matches. CDR3 size: 16 residues. CDR1 and CDR2 (germline): SGDLS, YYNGEE. CDR3 sequence reads: CASSAAPTSGVSEQYF. CDR3 nucleotides: TGTGCCAGCAGCGCCGCCCCGACTAGCGGGGTCTCAGAGCAGTACTTC.

This CDR3 is CASGLLGTAPTF. Written as DNA, the CDR3 is TGTGCTAGTGGCCTCCTCGGGACCGCTCCCACCTTC. The J gene is TRBJ1-2, the V gene TRBV12-5; perhaps TRBD1 as D (5 bases). Germline V gives CDR1 LGHNT, CDR2 FRNRAP. The ends were cut back, 6 bases at V and 13 bases at J, with 18 bases in the middle. This CDR3 spans 12 amino acids.

The chain links TRBV10-1 to TRBJ2-5; 9 bases are shared with TRBD2. V was clipped by 3 bases and J by 4 bases; unmatched bases: 6. The germline CDR1 and CDR2 sequences are WNHNN and SYGVQD (reference sequence). This CDR3 spans 15 amino acids. The CDR3 DNA reads as TGCGCCAGCAGTGATCGAGCGGGAGGTACAGAGACCCAGTACTTC. Its translation: CASSDRAGGTETQYF.

This clone appeared a single time. This chain links TRBV5-4 with TRBJ2-5; the match to TRBD2 covers 10 bases. The CDR3 loop spans 15 amino acids. CDR1 is SGHNT, CDR2 YYREEE, per germline (reference sequence). V dropped 0 bases and J dropped 3; count of bases not matched to a gene: 2. CDR3 nucleotide sequence: TGTGCCAGCAGCTTGGCCGGACTAGCGGAAGAGACCCAGTACTTC. As protein: CASSLAGLAEETQYF.

This rearrangement joins TRBV30 to TRBJ2-1; 7 nucleotides line up with TRBD2. Germline trimming cut 3 bases from V and 6 bases from J; bases unmatched to any gene: 8. Germline V CDR1 and CDR2: GTSNPN, SVGIG (reference sequence). The CDR3 contains 14 residues. Here the CDR3 reads CAWSGGRVSNEQFF. As DNA, the CDR3 is TGTGCCTGGAGCGGAGGGAGGGTTAGCAATGAGCAGTTCTTC.

The rearrangement joins TRBV10-2 to TRBJ1-5; 10 bases match TRBD1. The germline V gene has CDR1 WSHSY and CDR2 SAAADI. Trimming at V came to 5 bases and at J to 4 bases, leaving 5 bases not matched to a gene. The CDR3 has 15 amino acids. In DNA form, the CDR3 reads TGCGCCAGCAGTCCGGGACAGGGGACTAATCAGCCCCAGCATTTT. It translates to CASSPGQGTNQPQHF.

The genes are TRBV6-5 and TRBJ2-4; D perhaps matches TRBD2 (6 bases). Per germline, CDR1 MNHEY and CDR2 SVGAGI. The CDR3 is made up of 15 amino acids. V was pared by 6 bases and J by 5 bases, with 17 bases between. CDR3 nucleotide sequence: TGTGCCAGCAGCACCGCCGCGACTAGTGAAAACATTCAGTACTTC. Translating gives CASSTAATSENIQYF.

The J gene is TRBJ2-5, the V gene TRBV9, with D tentatively TRBD2 (6 bases). Germline V gives CDR1 SGDLS, CDR2 YYNGEE. With 4 bases removed from V and 6 bases from J, the gap between germline ends came to 16 bases. The CDR3 totals 14 residues. CDR3 in DNA: TGTGCCAGCAGCCCCCTTACGGGGGTGAAGACCCAGTACTTC. Residues: CASSPLTGVKTQYF.